These 28 T cell receptor beta chains were sequenced from one sample in a study of graft-versus-host responses after intestinal transplantation. To release intraepithelial and lamina propria lymphocytes, the graft tissue was processed. Using immunoSEQ multiplex PCR, the repertoire was profiled, and TCRdb retains in-frame clones only, with some absent. The repertoire holds about 22,000 clones, with around three quarters as singletons. The sample in question was ileum tissue, obtained 12 days after intestinal transplant. These receptors all stem from a human patient who received an intestinal transplant, so some T cells may come from the graft donor.

The chain combines TRBV21-1 with TRBJ2-3; no DNA check was done on the table's D call, TRBD2. TRBV21-1 is deemed a pseudogene. This CDR3 has 14 residues. The CDR3 region is CASSKGLAGDTQYF. The CDR3 DNA is TGTGCCAGCAGCAAGGGACTAGCGGGAGATACGCAGTATTTT.

This clone was detected a few times. V and J are TRBV19 and TRBJ2-7, with TRBD2 as a possible D gene (6 bases). Trimming removed 4 bases at V and 4 bases at J, with 11 bases between. Germline V gene lookup returns CDR1 LNHDA and CDR2 SQIVND (reference sequence). This CDR3 region has 13 residues. This CDR3 is CASSRSGVYEQYF. CDR3 bases: TGTGCCAGTAGTAGATCGGGGGTTTACGAGCAGTACTTC. Combining the CDR3 with reference TRBV19 and TRBJ2-7 gives the whole variable domain DGGITQSPKYLFRKEGQNVTLSCEQNLNHDAMYWYRQDPGQGLRLIYYSQIVNDFQKGDIAEGYSVSREKKESFPLTVTSAQKNPTAFYLCASSRSGVYEQYFGPGTRLTVT.

The rearrangement joins TRBV23-1 to TRBJ1-5; TRBD1 agrees at 8 bases. TRBV23-1 is flagged as an ORF with uncertain function. Germline trimming cut 6 bases from V and 1 base from J; bases unmatched to any gene: 11. The CDR3 is made up of 17 amino acids. CDR3 nucleotides: TGCGCCAGCAGACGGGACAGGATGGCGGGGAGCAATCAGCCCCAGCATTTT. Protein: CASRRDRMAGSNQPQHF.

Worth noting for this clone: A much larger clone differs by one base, so this may be a read error. Other DNA sequences in this sample translate to the same CDR3. The gene calls are TRBV5-1 and TRBJ2-3; D is perhaps TRBD2 (6 bases). CDR1 SGHRS and CDR2 YFSETQ come from the germline V gene. V was cut by 0 bases and J by 3 bases, with 11 bases left in between. There are 15 residues in the CDR3. CDR3 amino acids: CASSLAGDLTDTQYF. The CDR3 nucleotides read TGCGCCAGCAGCTTGGCCGGGGACTTAACAGATACGCAGTATTTT.

The V call is TRBV6-7, the J call TRBJ2-1; the match to TRBD2 covers 11 bases. TRBV6-7 is classed as an ORF, of uncertain function. The CDR3 extends over 17 amino acids. The ends lost 7 bases at V and 1 base at J; junction bases unmatched: 9. Written as DNA, the CDR3 is TGTGCCAGCACCCACCATGTAGCGGGAGGGTCCTACAATGAGCAGTTCTTC. Protein: CASTHHVAGGSYNEQFF.

The CDR3: CASSHESDQPQHF. As DNA, the CDR3 is TGTGCCAGCAGCCATGAAAGCGATCAGCCCCAGCATTTT. V and J are TRBV6-1 and TRBJ1-5; no clear D gene. The CDR3 consists of 13 residues. Trimming took 6 bases from V and 5 from J, leaving 11 bases between them. The germline V gene encodes CDR1 MNHNS and CDR2 SASEGT.

V is TRBV7-9 and J is TRBJ1-3; D gene unclear. CDR3 length: 15 residues. The germline V gene encodes CDR1 SEHNR and CDR2 FQNEAQ (reference sequence). V was clipped by 5 bases and J by 0 bases, with 11 bases between them. This chain's CDR3 is CASSPPGNSGNTIYF. CDR3 nucleotides: TGTGCCAGCAGCCCCCCAGGCAACTCTGGAAACACCATATATTTT.

This chain connects TRBV5-1 to TRBJ2-2, with 15 positions matching TRBD2. V dropped 4 bases and J dropped 7; count of bases not matched to a gene: 8. This CDR3 contains 17 residues. CDR1 SGHRS and CDR2 YFSETQ come from the germline V gene. The CDR3 DNA sequence: TGCGCCAGCAGCCCCGGACTAGCGGGGGGGCTGGGCGGGGAGCTGTTTTTT. It yields the protein CASSPGLAGGLGGELFF.

CDR3: CASSQDREGKQFF. CDR3 coding DNA: TGCGCCAGCAGCCAAGATCGGGAGGGGAAGCAGTTCTTC. This chain links TRBV4-1 with TRBJ2-1, with 8 bases fitting TRBD2. Germline CDR1 MGHRA, CDR2 YSYEKL. With V trimmed by 0 bases and J by 11 bases, 3 bases remained unmatched. The CDR3 loop spans 13 amino acids.

The V call is TRBV28, the J call TRBJ2-5; 7 bases map to TRBD2. J was trimmed by 7 bases and V by 3 bases; bases with no gene match: 11. From germline, CDR1 is MDHEN and CDR2 SYDVKM. There are 15 residues in the CDR3. The CDR3 region has the DNA TGTGCCAGCAGTTTGATATGGGGCGGGAGAGGGACCCAGTACTTC. It is translated as CASSLIWGGRGTQYF.

The chain has TRBV2 and TRBJ2-7, with TRBD2 as a possible D gene (5 bases). CDR1 and CDR2 from the germline V gene are SNHLY and FYNNEI. This CDR3 region has 12 residues. V was trimmed by 7 bases and J by 2 bases, leaving 9 bases between them. CDR3 bases: TGTGCCAGCAATGCGGGCGCCTACGAGCAGTACTTC. This codes for CASNAGAYEQYF.

The CDR3 sequence: CASSGSPGYTF. Written as DNA, the CDR3 is TGCGCCAGCAGTGGGTCCCCGGGCTACACCTTC. This chain connects TRBV10-2 to TRBJ1-2; unclear D gene. CDR1 and CDR2 from the germline V gene are WSHSY and SAAADI. The CDR3 covers 11 residues. V was shortened by 4 bases and J by 8 bases, with 8 bases between the two germline ends.

The chain joins TRBV19 to TRBJ2-2; D remains ambiguous. V lost 3 bases, J lost 7 bases, and 9 bases lay in between. Germline values: CDR1 LNHDA, CDR2 SQIVND (reference sequence). The CDR3 sequence is 13 residues long. CDR3 residues: CASSIIGGGELFF. The CDR3 nucleotides read TGTGCCAGTAGTATTATCGGTGGCGGGGAGCTGTTTTTT.

V and J are TRBV11-3 and TRBJ2-3; 8 bases fit TRBD2. CDR3 length: 16 amino acids. Germline CDR1 and CDR2: SGHNT and YENEEA. The J segment lost 6 bases and the V segment lost 5 bases, leaving 13 bases of the junction unmatched. Written as DNA, the CDR3 is TGTGCCAGCAGCCCGGGGGGGGAAAATCCAGGGGATACGCAGTATTTT. Translated: CASSPGGENPGDTQYF.

The CDR3 DNA follows: TGTGCCAGCAGTCGAGACCCGGGACAGTCCTACGAGCAGTACTTC. Translating it yields CASSRDPGQSYEQYF. This chain joins TRBV6-5 and TRBJ2-7, with TRBD1 identical over 7 bases. There are 15 residues in the CDR3. Germline V lookup: CDR1 MNHEY, CDR2 SVGAGI. Germline trimming cut 5 bases from V and 1 base from J; bases unmatched to any gene: 8.

The DNA for the CDR3 is TGTGCCAGCAGCGCCCCGACTAGCGGGAGGGGCGAGCAGTACTTC. This codes for CASSAPTSGRGEQYF. The gene calls are TRBV11-3 and TRBJ2-7; 14 bases line up with TRBD2. CDR1 and CDR2 from the germline V gene are SGHNT and YENEEA. Germline trimming cut 5 bases from V and 6 bases from J; bases unmatched to any gene: 6. The CDR3 is 15 residues long.

V and J are TRBV9 and TRBJ1-1; D gene ambiguous. The CDR3 totals 14 residues. V lost 4 bases and J 3 bases, leaving 13 bases between the germline ends. Germline CDR1 and CDR2: SGDLS and YYNGEE. CDR3 region: CASSPGGGDTEAFF. CDR3 nucleotides: TGTGCCAGCAGCCCAGGAGGTGGGGACACTGAAGCTTTCTTT.

This chain joins TRBV5-1 and TRBJ2-3, with D possibly TRBD1 on 6 matching bases. This CDR3 region has 16 residues. The V end was cut by 0 bases, the J end by 4 bases, with 15 bases between. Germline loops: CDR1 SGHRS, CDR2 YFSETQ. The CDR3 DNA follows: TGCGCCAGCAGCTTGGTTTCAGGGGTGGCGGCAGATACGCAGTATTTT. It codes for CASSLVSGVAADTQYF.

J is TRBJ1-1 and V is TRBV5-5; D perhaps matches TRBD1 (5 bases). The germline CDR1 and CDR2 sequences are SGHKS and YYEKEE (reference sequence). The V and J ends lost 4 bases and 5 bases respectively, with 18 bases between them. CDR3 length: 15 amino acids. DNA for the CDR3: TGTGCCAGCAGCCCACTTACCAGGGCTCCGACTGAAGCTTTCTTT. Translating it yields CASSPLTRAPTEAFF.

Note on this clone: The junction departs from the called germline gene at one end, perhaps through a read error. Other DNA variants within this sample encode the same CDR3. The genes are TRBV4-1 and TRBJ2-5, with D perhaps TRBD2 (6 bases). CDR1 and CDR2 (germline): MGHRA, YSYEKL. The CDR3 totals 15 residues. CDR3 bases: TGTGCCAGCAGCCAAGGGGCAGCGGGCCAAGAGACCCAGTACTTC. The encoded protein is CASSQGAAGQETQYF.

The J gene is TRBJ2-7, the V gene TRBV6-6; 7 bases agree with TRBD2. The CDR3 length is 11 residues. CDR1 and CDR2 (germline): MNHNY, SVGAGI (reference sequence). The CDR3 loop is CGAGTYYEQYF. The CDR3 DNA follows: TGTGGAGCGGGGACTTACTACGAGCAGTACTTC.

The V gene is TRBV4-1, the J gene TRBJ2-1; TRBD2 aligns across 11 bases. The CDR3 length is 18 residues. J gave up 0 bases and V 2 bases, and 6 bases lay outside the gene matches. Germline V CDR1 and CDR2: MGHRA, YSYEKL. CDR3 nucleotides: TGCGCCAGCAGCCAATGGCTAGCGGGGGGTTACTCCTACAATGAGCAGTTCTTC. As protein: CASSQWLAGGYSYNEQFF.

This chain links TRBV5-1 with TRBJ1-1, with no clear D. The CDR3 has 13 residues. The germline V gene encodes CDR1 SGHRS and CDR2 YFSETQ. Trimming left V 0 bases short and J 8 bases short, with 11 bases between. As DNA, the CDR3 is TGCGCCAGCAGCTTGGTTGTTACCGGGGAAGCTTTCTTT. Protein product: CASSLVVTGEAFF.

V and J are TRBV6-8 and TRBJ2-3, with D possibly matching TRBD2 (5 bases). The CDR3 covers 14 residues. Trimming took 5 bases from V and 0 from J, leaving 9 bases between them. Germline-derived CDR1 and CDR2 are MNHGY and SAAAGT. The CDR3 protein is CASSPGSSTDTQYF. The CDR3 DNA follows: TGTGCCAGCAGTCCGGGATCAAGCACAGATACGCAGTATTTT.

In its sample, this clone was seen a few times. The V and J genes are TRBV13 and TRBJ1-2; D perhaps matches TRBD1 (5 bases). Germline CDR1 reads PRHDT; CDR2 reads FYEKMQ (reference sequence). The germline V and J ends were trimmed by 5 bases and 4 bases, with 8 bases remaining between them. This CDR3 comprises 12 residues. The CDR3 spells CASSHRIYGYTF. The CDR3 DNA is TGTGCCAGCAGCCACAGGATCTATGGCTACACCTTC.

This chain joins TRBV10-1 and TRBJ2-7, with D perhaps matching TRBD2 (6 bases). Germline V gene lookup returns CDR1 WNHNN and CDR2 SYGVQD (reference sequence). V was shortened by 1 base and J by 3 bases, with 16 bases between the two germline ends. The CDR3 spans 16 residues. CDR3 region: CASSEWVSGTYYEQYF. CDR3 nucleotides: TGCGCCAGCAGTGAGTGGGTTAGCGGAACCTACTACGAGCAGTACTTC.

The chain carries TRBV6-1 and TRBJ1-3; weak D call: TRBD1 (5 bases). V was pared by 2 bases and J by 15 bases, with 11 bases between. The CDR3 has 11 residues. Germline assignment: CDR1 MNHNS and CDR2 SASEGT. The CDR3 nucleotides read TGTGCCAGCAGTGAATTGGGGGGGGAATATTTT. Translation: CASSELGGEYF.

This chain connects TRBV5-1 to TRBJ2-7; 7 bases agree with TRBD1. Germline-derived CDR1 and CDR2 are SGHRS and YFSETQ. This CDR3 comprises 14 residues. Trimming at V came to 0 bases and at J to 2 bases, leaving 2 bases not matched to a gene. This CDR3 is CASSLAGTAYEQYF. The CDR3, as DNA: TGCGCCAGCAGCTTGGCCGGGACAGCCTACGAGCAGTACTTC.